The present TCR beta chain was sequenced within a study of CD8 T cells in ankylosing spondylitis. Comment on this clonotype: Its antigen is unidentified.

A quantitative 5'-RACE method, one with molecular barcodes, was used to make TCR beta libraries. TCRdb analysed the 5' RACE reads with MiXCR anew, one entry per CDR3 protein. The sample has over 450,000 distinct CDR3 sequences, more than 9.5% seen once; the top ten hold nearly 7%. This CDR3 comprises 15 residues. V was clipped by 2 bases and J by 4 bases; unmatched bases: 3. Germline values: CDR1 MNHEY, CDR2 SVGAGI. Whole-study findings and limits: There was a TCR beta motif, made of eight highly homologous variants, that appeared characteristic of ankylosing spondylitis blood. Disease-associated clones were reportedly significantly overrepresented in matched ankylosing spondylitis synovial fluid. Earlier reports found some motif variants in synovial fluid and blood in reactive arthritis.

This sequence was found in a male donor with ankylosing spondylitis. The J gene is TRBJ2-3, the V gene TRBV6-5; 10 bases are a match to TRBD2. Specimen: blood, either unsorted or a sorted T cell fraction (not recorded which). CDR3 nucleotides: TGTGCCAGCAGTTACAGCGGGAGGGGAGCAGATACGCAGTATTTT. Translated, it gives CASSYSGRGADTQYF.